Below, 32 T cell receptor beta chains from the same sample are listed, as sequenced in a study of CD8+CD57+ T cells in acquired aplastic anemia (dated by TCRdb to 2016 to 2018). The sequencer was an Illumina HiSeq 2000. TCR beta VDJ combination and CDR3 sequence profiling used genomic DNA as the template. TCRdb reran the public reads through fastp at Q25 and MiXCR, keeping productive beta chains. Here each entry gathers all rows of one CDR3 protein and keeps the most common genes and DNA. In all, the sample holds 130,000 or so distinct CDR3 sequences, and less than 50% of those were seen once. The ten biggest clones cover 2.6% of the sample. Flow cytometry had shown CD8+CD57+ cell expansion in the patients selected for sequencing. Material: sorted CD4+, CD8+, or CD8+CD57+ T cells (not recorded which) from PBMCs. The receptor set was obtained from a human donor with aplastic anemia.

The chain is built from TRBV11-2 and TRBJ1-2; TRBD1 matches at 9 bases. The CDR3 totals 15 residues. The V segment lost 5 bases and the J segment 2 bases; nucleotides outside the gene matches: 6. Germline loops: CDR1 SGHAT, CDR2 FQNNGV. DNA of the CDR3: TGTGCCAGCAGCGCAGACAGGGGGAGGAACTATGGCTACACCTTC. Translation: CASSADRGRNYGYTF. The variable domain in full, with the rest retrieved from reference TRBV11-2 and TRBJ1-2, is EAGVAQSPRYKIIEKRQSVAFWCNPISGHATLYWYQQILGQGPKLLIQFQNNGVVDDSQLPKDRFSAERLKGVDSTLKIQPAKLEDSAVYLCASSADRGRNYGYTFGSGTRLTVV.

Worth noting for this clonotype: This clone may be a read error of a much larger clone one base away. The gene calls are TRBV28 and TRBJ2-7; 8 bases agree with TRBD1. The germline V gene encodes CDR1 MDHEN and CDR2 SYDVKM. This CDR3 spans 14 amino acids. The CDR3 sequence: CVSSSTGESYEQYF. CDR3 nucleotides: TGTGTCAGCAGTTCGACAGGGGAGTCCTACGAGCAGTACTTC.

This clonotype was counted at least ten times. The chain combines TRBV29-1 with TRBJ2-7, with 11 bases matching TRBD2. CDR1 is SQVTM, CDR2 ANQGSEA, per germline. Losses at the gene ends were 7 bases for V and 5 bases for J; bases not matched to a gene: 7. The CDR3 is 13 residues long. The CDR3 bases are TGCAGCGCCGCAGGACTAGCGGGCCACGAGCAGTACTTC. Translated: CSAAGLAGHEQYF.

This clonotype has ten or more counts. The rearrangement links TRBV10-3 to TRBJ1-4; D ambiguous. Germline CDR1 is ENHRY and CDR2 is SYGVKD. V was cut by 2 bases and J by 5 bases, with 6 bases left in between. This CDR3 has 13 amino acids. Here the CDR3 reads CAISERTNEKLFF. The CDR3 nucleotides are TGTGCCATCAGTGAGCGGACGAATGAAAAACTGTTTTTT.

This rearrangement joins TRBV20-1 to TRBJ2-7, with a possible D match to TRBD2 (5 bases). Per the germline V gene, CDR1 is DFQATT and CDR2 is SNEGSKA (reference sequence). The CDR3 runs to 12 residues. Between the trimmed V and J ends, which lost 6 bases and 4 bases, there was a span of 13 bases. DNA for the CDR3: TGCAGTGCGCCCTCCGCGGGTTACGAGCAGTACTTC. Protein sequence: CSAPSAGYEQYF.

This clonotype was counted at least ten times. The chain is built from TRBV10-3 and TRBJ2-5, with D possibly called TRBD1 or TRBD2 (5 bases each). V shed 2 bases and J shed 8 bases, with 12 bases lying between them. The V gene's germline CDR1 is ENHRY and CDR2 SYGVKD. The CDR3 loop spans 13 amino acids. The CDR3: CAISEVTADTQYF. DNA for the CDR3: TGTGCCATCAGTGAGGTGACAGCGGACACCCAGTACTTC.

CDR3 protein: CASRGAGTDTQYF. The CDR3 coding sequence is TGCGCCAGCAGGGGGGCGGGGACAGATACGCAGTATTTT. The chain couples TRBV10-2 to TRBJ2-3; possibly TRBD1 or TRBD2 for D (6 bases each). This CDR3 region has 13 residues. Between the trimmed V and J ends, which lost 6 bases and 3 bases, there was a span of 10 bases. Germline CDR1 WSHSY, CDR2 SAAADI.

There are a few counts of this clonotype. This chain uses TRBV11-2 with TRBJ2-1, with 9 bases fitting TRBD1. The CDR3 is made up of 14 amino acids. Germline V CDR1 and CDR2: SGHAT, FQNNGV. The junction had 6 bases not matched to a gene; V was cut back by 4 bases and J by 8 bases. The CDR3, as DNA: TGTGCCAGCAGCTACCGGGACAGGGAATATGAGCAGTTCTTC. Encoded protein: CASSYRDREYEQFF. Together with reference TRBV11-2 and TRBJ2-1, the CDR3 gives the full variable domain: EAGVAQSPRYKIIEKRQSVAFWCNPISGHATLYWYQQILGQGPKLLIQFQNNGVVDDSQLPKDRFSAERLKGVDSTLKIQPAKLEDSAVYLCASSYRDREYEQFFGPGTRLTVL.

In its sample, this clonotype was seen many times. V and J are TRBV20-1 and TRBJ2-5, with TRBD2 matching over 10 bases. Per the germline V gene, CDR1 is DFQATT and CDR2 is SNEGSKA (reference sequence). V gave up 5 bases and J gave up 4 bases; unmatched junction bases: 10. This CDR3 has 15 residues. The CDR3 reads CSAVPPSGGGETQYF. The CDR3 coding sequence is TGCAGTGCTGTGCCCCCTAGCGGGGGAGGAGAGACCCAGTACTTC.

This clonotype was counted many times. The gene calls are TRBV7-2 and TRBJ1-3, with D tentatively TRBD1 (6 bases). V dropped 2 bases and J dropped 2 bases, with 10 bases sitting between them. This CDR3 is 15 amino acids long. The germline CDR1 and CDR2 sequences are SGHTA and FQGNSA. The CDR3 is CASSLWGAPGNTIYF. As DNA, the CDR3 is TGTGCCAGCAGCTTATGGGGGGCGCCTGGAAACACCATATATTTT.

The chain carries TRBV7-6 and TRBJ1-2; no clear D gene. CDR1 and CDR2 from the germline V gene are SGHVS and FNYEAQ. V gave up 6 bases and J gave up 4 bases, with 18 bases separating them. This CDR3 has 15 residues. This chain's CDR3 is CASSEEAGGRYGYTF. In DNA, the CDR3 is TGTGCCAGCAGTGAAGAGGCAGGAGGTCGCTATGGCTACACCTTC.

This clonotype has more than one count but fewer than ten. This may be a read error: a much more frequent sequence differs by one nucleotide. This rearrangement joins TRBV2 to TRBJ1-1; 10 nucleotides agree with TRBD1. J lost 5 bases, V lost 9 bases, and 15 bases had no gene match. CDR3 length: 16 residues. Germline assignment: CDR1 SNHLY and CDR2 FYNNEI. The CDR3 DNA is TGTGCCAGTTCCGCTGGGACAGGGGCTTTGAGGACTGAAGCTTTCTTT. Protein product: CASSAGTGALRTEAFF.

Comment on this clonotype: One end of the junction is discordant with germline, which a read error may explain. J is TRBJ2-3 and V is TRBV20-1, with 12 bases lining up with TRBD1. This CDR3 is 13 amino acids long. Germline CDR1 reads DFQATT; CDR2 reads SNEGSKA (reference sequence). The CDR3 is CSAPPRDRGPSKF. The CDR3 DNA follows: TGCAGTGCTCCACCTCGGGACAGGGGGCCTTCCAAATTT.

V gene TRBV25-1 combines with J gene TRBJ1-1; 7 nucleotides line up with TRBD1. V gave up 7 bases and J gave up 3 bases; unmatched junction bases: 8. Germline-derived CDR1 and CDR2 are MGHDK and SYGVNS. The CDR3 is made up of 14 amino acids. The CDR3 loop reads CASTERGPYTEAFF. Written as DNA, the CDR3 is TGTGCCAGCACGGAGAGGGGGCCGTACACTGAAGCTTTCTTT. Variable domain in full (rest from reference TRBV25-1 and TRBJ1-1): EADIYQTPRYLVIGTGKKITLECSQTMGHDKMYWYQQDPGMELHLIHYSYGVNSTEKGDLSSESTVSRIRTEHFPLTLESARPSHTSQYLCASTERGPYTEAFFGQGTRLTVV.

This clonotype was counted many times. The chain joins TRBV6-1 to TRBJ1-5; D perhaps matches TRBD1 (6 bases). Trimming left V 8 bases short and J 1 base short, with 12 bases between. The CDR3 runs 14 residues. Germline V gene lookup returns CDR1 MNHNS and CDR2 SASEGT. For the CDR3, the DNA is TGTGCCAGCCTGGGACAAGGCAGCAATCAGCCCCAGCATTTT. This translates into CASLGQGSNQPQHF.

The gene calls are TRBV7-8 and TRBJ1-5; the match to TRBD1 covers 9 bases. CDR1 and CDR2 (germline): SGHVS, FQNEAQ. Trimming at V came to 5 bases and at J to 5 bases, leaving 4 bases not matched to a gene. There are 14 residues in the CDR3. The CDR3 sequence: CASSQNRGHQPQHF. The CDR3 DNA reads as TGTGCCAGCAGCCAAAACAGGGGGCATCAGCCCCAGCATTTT.

This clonotype has a handful of counts. This may be a read error: a much more frequent sequence differs by one nucleotide. The chain carries TRBV5-5 and TRBJ2-1; D is uncertain. The CDR3 sequence is 11 residues long. Germline values: CDR1 SGHKS, CDR2 YYEKEE (reference sequence). The CDR3 sequence is CVSSFEAEQFF. In nucleotides, the CDR3 is TGTGTCAGCAGCTTTGAGGCAGAGCAGTTCTTC.

The chain combines TRBV19 with TRBJ2-3; 13 bases line up with TRBD2. After removal of 7 bases from V and 11 bases from J, the junction contained 9 bases not matched to a gene. The CDR3 sequence is 14 residues long. Germline CDR1 is LNHDA and CDR2 is SQIVND (reference sequence). DNA of the CDR3: TGTGCCAGTAAGGGACTAGCGGGGAGAAATGAGCAGTATTTT. This gives the protein CASKGLAGRNEQYF.

This clonotype appeared many times. V gene TRBV5-1 combines with J gene TRBJ1-2, with D perhaps TRBD1 (6 bases). Germline V gives CDR1 SGHRS, CDR2 YFSETQ. This CDR3 has 16 residues. V lost 0 bases and J 4 bases, leaving 16 bases between the germline ends. DNA for the CDR3: TGCGCCAGCAGCTTGGGGGGGACCGACAGGTCCTATGGCTACACCTTC. As protein: CASSLGGTDRSYGYTF.

About this clonotype: An end of the junction does not agree with germline; a read error may underlie this. V and J are TRBV19 and TRBJ1-5; 7 bases map to TRBD1. The germline CDR1 and CDR2 sequences are LNHDA and SQIVND (reference sequence). CDR3 length equals 18 residues. The CDR3 reads CASSKRGGRTGINQPQNF. In DNA form, the CDR3 reads TGCGCCAGTAGTAAGAGGGGAGGACGGACAGGCATTAATCAGCCCCAGAATTTT.

This clonotype was detected ten times or more. The chain joins TRBV11-2 to TRBJ2-5; D possibly matches TRBD1 or TRBD2 (5 bases each). V was cut by 8 bases and J by 5 bases, with 15 bases left in between. Germline CDR1 and CDR2: SGHAT and FQNNGV. The CDR3 contains 13 residues. The CDR3 DNA is TGTGCCAGCGCCGTTGGGACCCACGAGACCCAGTACTTC. This sequence encodes CASAVGTHETQYF.

J is TRBJ2-5 and V is TRBV2; possibly TRBD1 for D (5 bases). Deletions cut 3 bases from V and 0 bases from J, with 11 bases between. The CDR3 length is 15 residues. CDR1 is SNHLY, CDR2 FYNNEI, per germline. The CDR3 loop reads CASSERTRYQETQYF. Written as DNA, the CDR3 is TGTGCCAGCAGTGAGAGGACAAGGTACCAAGAGACCCAGTACTTC.

The chain has TRBV24-1 and TRBJ2-1, with unresolved D. CDR1 is KGHDR, CDR2 SFDVKD, per germline. The CDR3 has 11 residues. V was pared by 6 bases and J by 9 bases, with 8 bases between. The CDR3 is CATSSLREQFF. CDR3 DNA sequence: TGTGCCACCAGTAGTCTGCGTGAGCAGTTCTTC.

This chain uses TRBV6-5 with TRBJ1-5; 7 bases map to TRBD1. V trimming: 4 bases; J trimming: 6 bases; junction bases outside the gene matches: 9. Germline values: CDR1 MNHEY, CDR2 SVGAGI. CDR3 length: 15 amino acids. The CDR3 coding sequence is TGTGCCAGCAGTTCGTACAGGGGCGATTTTCAGCCCCAGCATTTT. Its translation is CASSSYRGDFQPQHF.

This clonotype has a handful of counts. The chain has TRBV11-1 and TRBJ1-2, with a tentative D call TRBD1 (5 bases). The CDR3 extends over 19 amino acids. Germline V gene data show CDR1 as SGHAT and CDR2 as FQDESV (reference sequence). With 0 bases removed from V and 1 base from J, the gap between germline ends came to 21 bases. CDR3 amino acids: CASSLAGRSGLMGNYGYTF. The CDR3 DNA sequence: TGTGCCAGCAGCTTAGCCGGCAGGTCGGGACTTATGGGTAACTATGGCTACACCTTC.

This chain connects TRBV10-1 to TRBJ2-1; D possibly matches TRBD1 or TRBD2 (5 bases each). Trimming stripped 4 bases from V and 8 bases from J, with 12 bases between. Germline-derived CDR1 and CDR2 are WNHNN and SYGVQD (reference sequence). CDR3 length equals 13 residues. CDR3 sequence reads: CASSARRDHEQFF. CDR3 nucleotides: TGCGCCAGCAGTGCCCGTAGGGACCATGAGCAGTTCTTC.

This clonotype was picked up many times. The V and J genes are TRBV12-3 or TRBV12-4 and TRBJ2-1; weak D call: TRBD2 (5 bases). The CDR3 spans 14 residues. Trimming removed 6 bases at V and 8 bases at J, with 17 bases between. CDR3 in amino acids: CASSFRTSFDEQFF. The CDR3 DNA follows: TGTGCCAGCAGCTTTCGAACTAGTTTCGATGAGCAGTTCTTC.

The V call is TRBV27, the J call TRBJ1-2; D remains unclear. Trimming took 5 bases from V and 4 from J, leaving 17 bases between them. The germline V gene encodes CDR1 MNHEY and CDR2 SMNVEV (reference sequence). The CDR3 loop spans 15 amino acids. The CDR3 loop is CASSPRTEFSYGYTF. In DNA, the CDR3 is TGTGCCAGCAGTCCACGGACGGAGTTCAGCTATGGCTACACCTTC.

This clonotype was counted at least ten times. The CDR3 DNA reads as TGTGCCACCAGCAGAATTCGCGGATCTGGAAACACCATATATTTT. It specifies CATSRIRGSGNTIYF. This sequence joins TRBV15 and TRBJ1-3; the D is unclear. Germline V gene sequence: CDR1 LNHNV, CDR2 YYDKDF (reference sequence). This CDR3 spans 15 amino acids. V lost 2 bases to trimming and J lost 1 base, with 9 bases between them. Variable domain in full (rest from reference TRBV15 and TRBJ1-3): DAMVIQNPRYQVTQFGKPVTLSCSQTLNHNVMYWYQQKSSQAPKLLFHYYDKDFNNEADTPDNFQSRRPNTSFCFLDIRSPGLGDTAMYLCATSRIRGSGNTIYFGEGSWLTVV.

This clonotype was counted many times. CDR3 region: CAISESRQGNNEQYF. CDR3 sequence (DNA): TGTGCCATCAGTGAGTCACGGCAGGGTAACAACGAGCAGTACTTC. This chain joins TRBV10-3 and TRBJ2-7, with D perhaps matching TRBD1 (5 bases). The CDR3 is 15 residues long. V lost 0 bases and J lost 5, with 14 bases in between. Looked up from germline, CDR1 is ENHRY and CDR2 is SYGVKD.

This clonotype has more than one count but fewer than ten. One junction end does not reproduce the germline sequence, and a read error may be involved. The CDR3 bases are TGTGCCAGCAGTTACTATAGGGGCTACGAGCAGTACTTC. Amino acid sequence: CASSYYRGYEQYF. V usage is TRBV10-3 and J usage is TRBJ2-7, with D possibly matching TRBD1 (5 bases). CDR3 length: 13 residues. Germline assignment: CDR1 ENHRY and CDR2 SYGVKD.

This clonotype was detected many times. The chain combines TRBV29-1 with TRBJ2-5; no clear D. This CDR3 contains 13 residues. The ends were cut back, 3 bases at V and 5 bases at J, with 13 bases in the middle. In germline, CDR1 is SQVTM, CDR2 ANQGSEA. The CDR3 loop is CSVETESRETQYF. The CDR3 nucleotides are TGCAGCGTTGAGACGGAAAGTCGGGAGACCCAGTACTTC.